This T cell receptor (beta chain) was sequenced during a study of regulatory T cells in long-lasting Graves disease. Study outcomes and limitations: Results may be inaccurate due to the small sample size.

Stated time point: newly diagnosed GD, antithyroid drugs for less than 3 months. Preparation of the TCR library used RNA extracted from PBMCs. In regard to this clonotype: What it recognizes is unknown. A read error may explain this, as a much larger clone is one base away.

Arm-PCR with iRepertoire HTBI primers amplified the CDR3 regions for these TCR beta libraries. One entry per CDR3 protein results from TCRdb running MiXCR on the multiplex PCR reads. The sample has around 400,000 distinct CDR3 sequences; around 16% are singletons. The CDR3 consists of 16 residues. Germline values: CDR1 SGHAT, CDR2 FQNNGV. These data also formed part of another study, on T cells in Graves' hyperthyroidism and ophthalmopathy. As reported in that work: Hyperthyroidism in the patients, aged 18 to 65, was newly diagnosed and under 2 months in duration. With the HTBI primer set, the TCR CDR3 went through a first round of RT-PCR.

This TCR was recovered from a woman in her thirties or forties with Graves disease. The chain joins TRBV11-2 to TRBJ2-3, with D tentatively TRBD2 (6 bases). This sample comprised peripheral blood mononuclear cells (PBMCs), obtained at new diagnosis, from a patient treated with antithyroid drugs. The chain's CDR3 is CAGSLGVAVLSDTQYF. In DNA, the CDR3 is TGTGCCGGCAGCTTAGGAGTAGCGGTATTGTCGGATACGCAGTATTTT.